This T cell receptor (beta chain) comes out of a study of T-cell memory formation after mild COVID-19. Overall study: The TCR clusters were mostly specific to one donor.

The V and J ends lost 6 bases and 8 bases respectively, with 10 bases between them. Germline lookup yields CDR1 SQVTM and CDR2 ANQGSEA. The CDR3 covers 10 residues. As regards this clonotype: Its antigen remains unidentified.

Using constant-segment primers, 5'RACE produced TCR alpha and TCR beta cDNA libraries carrying sample barcodes and UMIs. One entry per CDR3 protein, called by TCRdb with MiXCR from the 5' RACE reads. The table lists around 300,000 distinct CDR3 sequences, just under 20% of them singletons. The study's findings and limits: Clones that shrank (day 15 to 85) were balanced CD4/CD8, whereas later expanders leaned CD4+. CD4+ contracting clones were found mainly in CM and EM, and CD8+ ones in EMRA.

This sequence was found in a young man who had mild COVID-19 (a few samples of this study predate the infection). Cell type and time point are not known. This chain links TRBV29-1 with TRBJ1-2; D possibly corresponds to TRBD1 (6 bases). Source material: PBMCs or a T cell subset sorted from them (not recorded which). The CDR3 DNA reads TGCAGCGTGGTGACAGGCGGCTACACCTTC. Its translation: CSVVTGGYTF.